The 20 T cell receptor beta chains presented below share a single source sample, sequenced in a study of blood T cell repertoires in COVID-19. Sequenced by immunoSEQ multiplex PCR; TCRdb stores in-frame clones only, minus some. The sample shows about 100,000 clones, over 75% of them seen only once. Sequenced material: peripheral blood. These receptors all stem from a man in his thirties or forties in a cohort sampled during active COVID-19.

This chain joins TRBV2 and TRBJ1-6; 7 nucleotides agree with TRBD1. CDR1 is SNHLY, CDR2 FYNNEI, per germline. CDR3 length equals 16 residues. Trimming at V came to 4 bases and at J to 4 bases, leaving 7 bases not matched to a gene. The CDR3 spells CASSGTRQGYNSPLHF. CDR3 sequence (DNA): TGTGCCAGCAGTGGGACGCGACAGGGTTATAATTCACCCCTCCACTTT.

This rearrangement joins TRBV19 to TRBJ2-4; TRBD2 might be the D (6 bases). Germline lookup yields CDR1 LNHDA and CDR2 SQIVND (reference sequence). The V end was cut by 6 bases, the J end by 0 bases, with 15 bases between. The CDR3 totals 16 residues. The CDR3 sequence: CASRPGTALAKNIQYF. DNA for the CDR3: TGTGCCAGTAGACCGGGGACTGCGCTAGCCAAAAACATTCAGTACTTC.

This chain connects TRBV5-1 to TRBJ1-2; unclear D gene. This CDR3 region has 12 residues. V lost 2 bases and J lost 4, with 6 bases in between. CDR1 is SGHRS, CDR2 YFSETQ, per germline. In DNA, the CDR3 is TGCGCCAGCAGCTTCGGGGTCTATGGCTACACCTTC. Its translation: CASSFGVYGYTF.

This clone was observed a single time. This chain connects TRBV30 to TRBJ2-1, with D possibly being TRBD1 (5 bases). The CDR3 loop spans 14 amino acids. Germline V lookup: CDR1 GTSNPN, CDR2 SVGIG (reference sequence). Trimming left V 7 bases short and J 4 bases short, with 17 bases between. This CDR3 reads CASADASGYNEQFF. The DNA for the CDR3 is TGTGCCTCCGCAGACGCCTCAGGGTACAATGAGCAGTTCTTC. Full variable domain (rest looked up from reference TRBV30 and TRBJ2-1): SQTIHQWPATLVQPVGSPLSLECTVEGTSNPNLYWYRQAAGRGLQLLFYSVGIGQISSEVPQNLSASRPQDRQFILSSKKLLLSDSGFYLCASADASGYNEQFFGPGTRLTVL.

This chain uses TRBV7-3 with TRBJ1-1; 7 bases align to TRBD1. The CDR3 contains 13 residues. V was pared by 6 bases and J by 7 bases, with 8 bases of the junction left unmatched. CDR1 is SGHTA and CDR2 is FQGTGA in the germline V gene. CDR3 sequence: CASRKDRQNEAFF. In DNA form, the CDR3 reads TGTGCCAGCAGGAAGGACAGGCAAAATGAAGCTTTCTTT.

The chain employs TRBV30 and TRBJ1-6, with unresolved D. With 1 base removed from V and 7 bases from J, the gap between germline ends came to 8 bases. Germline CDR1 and CDR2: GTSNPN and SVGIG (reference sequence). The CDR3 runs to 13 residues. The CDR3 nucleotides are TGTGCCTGGAGTGGGGCCCCCAATTCACCCCTCCACTTT. Its translation: CAWSGAPNSPLHF.

The rearrangement uses TRBV11-3 and TRBJ1-5, with 8 positions matching TRBD1. Trimming cost V 3 bases and J 0 bases; bases outside gene matches: 13. CDR1 is SGHNT, CDR2 YENEEA, per germline. CDR3 length equals 19 residues. CDR3 coding DNA: TGTGCCAGCAGCTTCCAGGACAGGGAAAGGGCCTATAGCAATCAGCCCCAGCATTTT. Protein sequence: CASSFQDRERAYSNQPQHF.

The chain uses TRBV7-7 and TRBJ2-7; 7 nucleotides match TRBD1. CDR1 is SSHAT and CDR2 is FNYEAQ in the germline V gene (reference sequence). This CDR3 is built from 14 residues. Germline trimming cut 0 bases from V and 5 bases from J; bases unmatched to any gene: 4. This chain's CDR3 is CASSLAGGLDEQYF. DNA for the CDR3: TGTGCCAGCAGCTTAGCAGGGGGCCTGGACGAGCAGTACTTC.

This chain connects TRBV5-6 to TRBJ1-5, with 8 nucleotides matching TRBD1. V was pared by 2 bases and J by 2 bases, with 9 bases of the junction left unmatched. CDR1 SGHDT and CDR2 YYEEEE come from the germline V gene. This CDR3 contains 17 residues. Written as DNA, the CDR3 is TGTGCCAGCAGCTTCTGGGGAGGGGGACAGGGCAATCAGCCCCAGCATTTT. This encodes CASSFWGGGQGNQPQHF. Full variable domain (rest looked up from reference TRBV5-6 and TRBJ1-5): DAGVTQSPTHLIKTRGQQVTLRCSPKSGHDTVSWYQQALGQGPQFIFQYYEEEERQRGNFPDRFSGHQFPNYSSELNVNALLLGDSALYLCASSFWGGGQGNQPQHFGDGTRLSIL.

The V gene is TRBV6-5, the J gene TRBJ2-5; the D gene is possibly TRBD2 (5 bases). In germline, CDR1 is MNHEY, CDR2 SVGAGI. CDR3 size: 13 residues. The V gene lost 9 bases and the J gene lost 5 bases, with 16 bases spanning the gap. The CDR3 is CASERVSKETQYF. The CDR3 DNA sequence: TGTGCCAGTGAGAGGGTCTCCAAGGAGACCCAGTACTTC.

The V and J genes are TRBV10-3 and TRBJ1-1; unclear D gene. CDR3 size: 16 residues. The V gene lost 8 bases and the J gene lost 2 bases, with 21 bases spanning the gap. The germline gives CDR1 ENHRY, CDR2 SYGVKD. The CDR3 DNA reads TGTGCCATCCGAAGAGGAGGGCCTAATCTTAACACTGAAGCTTTCTTT. It codes for CAIRRGGPNLNTEAFF.

The table lists this clone with a count of one. As DNA, the CDR3 is TGTGCCAGCAGAAGAGCGGGGGGCCTCTGGGATACGCAGTATTTT. Translation gives CASRRAGGLWDTQYF. The V call is TRBV5-6, the J call TRBJ2-3, with 9 bases identical to TRBD2. The CDR3 totals 15 residues. Germline-derived CDR1 and CDR2 are SGHDT and YYEEEE. V lost 5 bases and J lost 6; bases outside the gene matches: 10.

The DNA for the CDR3 is TGTGCCAGCAGCGGCGGGACAGGGAGGGAGAATTCACCCCTCCACTTT. Residues: CASSGGTGRENSPLHF. The chain links TRBV5-6 to TRBJ1-6; TRBD1 agrees at 9 bases. CDR1 and CDR2 from the germline V gene are SGHDT and YYEEEE. V shed 4 bases and J 7 bases; nucleotides not matched to a gene: 9. The CDR3 extends over 16 amino acids.

The chain employs TRBV9 and TRBJ2-5; tentatively, D is TRBD2 (6 bases). Trimming took off 7 bases at V and 3 bases at J, with 22 bases between the two ends. The CDR3 is made up of 16 amino acids. The V gene's germline CDR1 is SGDLS and CDR2 YYNGEE. This chain's CDR3 is CASSLNPTSPEETQYF. The CDR3 region has the DNA TGTGCCAGCTCCCTCAACCCGACTAGTCCCGAAGAGACCCAGTACTTC.

The chain is built from TRBV5-1 and TRBJ1-1; 8 nucleotides align to TRBD1. Germline CDR1 SGHRS, CDR2 YFSETQ. The CDR3 is 12 residues long. With V trimmed by 4 bases and J by 7 bases, 3 bases remained unmatched. In nucleotides, the CDR3 is TGCGCCAGCAGCCAAGGACAGGGTGAAGCTTTCTTT. Translated, it gives CASSQGQGEAFF.

This clone was counted a few times. J is TRBJ1-5 and V is TRBV30, with D maybe TRBD1 (6 bases). Germline V gene lookup returns CDR1 GTSNPN and CDR2 SVGIG (reference sequence). The CDR3 runs 13 residues. Trimming left V 1 base short and J 10 bases short, with 14 bases between. This CDR3 reads CAWSGGGRGPQHF. As DNA, the CDR3 is TGTGCCTGGAGTGGTGGGGGCCGGGGACCCCAGCATTTT.

CDR3 in DNA: TGTGCCAGCAGTTTGGCCCAGGGAAACAATGAGCAGTTCTTC. It translates to CASSLAQGNNEQFF. V and J are TRBV28 and TRBJ2-1; D is possibly TRBD1 (5 bases). CDR1 is MDHEN and CDR2 is SYDVKM in the germline V gene. V lost 3 bases and J 5 bases, leaving 11 bases between the germline ends. The CDR3 totals 14 residues.

V usage is TRBV6-2 or TRBV6-3 and J usage is TRBJ2-7, with 7 bases identical to TRBD2. The CDR3 spans 15 residues. Germline-derived CDR1 and CDR2 are MNHEY and SVGEGT. V trimming: 2 bases; J trimming: 2 bases; junction bases outside the gene matches: 6. The CDR3 DNA is TGTGCCAGCAGTTACGGGGGGGGATCCACCTACGAGCAGTACTTC. As protein: CASSYGGGSTYEQYF.

The chain links TRBV7-8 to TRBJ2-5; D is possibly TRBD1 (5 bases). Trimming removed 8 bases from V and 5 bases from J, with 18 bases in between. Germline CDR1 is SGHVS and CDR2 is FQNEAQ. This CDR3 spans 14 amino acids. The CDR3 DNA follows: TGTGCCAGCGGGGCCTCAGGGTTGCCCGAGACCCAGTACTTC. This gives the protein CASGASGLPETQYF.

The sample holds a few counts of this clone. Written as DNA, the CDR3 is TGCGCCAGCAGCCCCCCGCGGGACAGGGGGGTAGAGACCCAGTACTTC. It translates to CASSPPRDRGVETQYF. The gene calls are TRBV5-1 and TRBJ2-5; the match to TRBD1 covers 11 bases. With 4 bases clipped from V and 4 bases from J, the junction kept 9 bases outside the gene matches. The CDR3 spans 16 residues. In germline, CDR1 is SGHRS, CDR2 YFSETQ.